The subject of this entry is one T cell receptor (beta chain). The target antigen is unknown. Investigators extracted total RNA from whole blood and did not sort T cells. Molecular identifiers with 6-nucleotide sample barcodes were added during cDNA synthesis via template switching. TCRdb reworked the 5' RACE reads into one entry per CDR3 protein, no DNA. Reported are 400,000 to 500,000 distinct CDR3 sequences; the ten largest clones contain 2% to 3%. This record comes from a study of monozygotic twins with inflammatory bowel disease. Study results and limitations: Support was lacking for any single strong IBD-associated signal or clonotype. Among the T cells, different subtypes could not be distinguished.

In germline, CDR1 is LNHDA, CDR2 SQIVND (reference sequence). The CDR3 has 17 amino acids. This rearrangement joins TRBV19 to TRBJ1-1; there is no DNA to check the TCRdb D call of TRBD1. The clonotype was recovered from a human donor with ulcerative colitis or Crohn's disease, or a healthy co-twin of an affected twin (not recorded which). Sequenced input: blood. This CDR3 reads CASTPARTGALNTEAFF. The full variable domain, its missing parts supplied by reference TRBV19 and TRBJ1-1, is DGGITQSPKYLFRKEGQNVTLSCEQNLNHDAMYWYRQDPGQGLRLIYYSQIVNDFQKGDIAEGYSVSREKKESFPLTVTSAQKNPTAFYLCASTPARTGALNTEAFFGQGTRLTVV.